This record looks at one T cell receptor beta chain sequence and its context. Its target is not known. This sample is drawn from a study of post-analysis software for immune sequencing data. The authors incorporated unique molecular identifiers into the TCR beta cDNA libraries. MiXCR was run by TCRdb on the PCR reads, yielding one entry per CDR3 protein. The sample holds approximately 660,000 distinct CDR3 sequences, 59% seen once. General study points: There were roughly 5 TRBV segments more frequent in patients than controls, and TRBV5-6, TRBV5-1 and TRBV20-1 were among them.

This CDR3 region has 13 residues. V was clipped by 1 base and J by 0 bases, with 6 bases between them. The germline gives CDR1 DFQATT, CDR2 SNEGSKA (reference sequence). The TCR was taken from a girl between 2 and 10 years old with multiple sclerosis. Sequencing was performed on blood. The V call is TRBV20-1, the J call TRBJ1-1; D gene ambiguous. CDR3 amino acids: CSARGALNTEAFF. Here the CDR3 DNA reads TGCAGTGCTAGAGGCGCCCTGAACACTGAAGCTTTCTTT.